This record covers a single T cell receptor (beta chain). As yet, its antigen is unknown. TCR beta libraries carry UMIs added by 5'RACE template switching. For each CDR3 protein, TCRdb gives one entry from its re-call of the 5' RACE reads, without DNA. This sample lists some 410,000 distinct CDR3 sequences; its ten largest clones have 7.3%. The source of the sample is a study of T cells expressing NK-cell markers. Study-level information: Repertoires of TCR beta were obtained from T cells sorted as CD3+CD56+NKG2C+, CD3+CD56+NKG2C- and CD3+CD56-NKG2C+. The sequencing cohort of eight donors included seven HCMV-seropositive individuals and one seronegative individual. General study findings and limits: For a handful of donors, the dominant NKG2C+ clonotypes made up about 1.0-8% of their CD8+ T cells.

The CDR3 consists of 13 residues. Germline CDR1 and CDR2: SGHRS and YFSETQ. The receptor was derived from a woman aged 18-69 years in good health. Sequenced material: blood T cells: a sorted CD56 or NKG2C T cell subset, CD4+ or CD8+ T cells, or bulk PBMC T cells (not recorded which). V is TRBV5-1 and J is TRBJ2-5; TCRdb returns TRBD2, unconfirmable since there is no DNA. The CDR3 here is CASSWEREETQYF.